These T cell receptor beta chains were read from a single sample in a study of shared clonotypes between healthy human individuals. Repertoires were generated with immunoSEQ multiplex PCR, while TCRdb's copy carries only in-frame clones and drops some. The profile shows roughly 640,000 clones, almost 97% of them singletons. Sequencing used naive CD4+ T cells sorted from blood. All receptors come from a woman aged 25 to 39 in good health. The CDR3 runs from the conserved cysteine through the conserved F or W. The D gene is left open where the match is weak. Not all rows give a size; the values are once, few, many and, for expanded clones, a class.

CDR3nt: TGTGCCATCAGTGAAGGGGAGGGCACTGAAGCTTTCTTT
CDR3aa: CAISEGEGTEAFF
v_gene: TRBV10-3
abundance: NA
d_gene: NA
j_gene: TRBJ1-1

CDR3nt: TGCGCCAGCAGTGCCTCGGGGGAGGTCTACGAGCAGTACTTC
CDR3aa: CASSASGEVYEQYF
v_gene: TRBV10-1
abundance: NA
d_gene: NA
j_gene: TRBJ2-7

CDR3nt: TGTGCCAGCAGTGCGCAGGGGTTGGTGGAACAGCCCCAGCATTTT
CDR3aa: CASSAQGLVEQPQHF
v_gene: TRBV2
abundance: NA
d_gene: NA
j_gene: TRBJ1-5

CDR3nt: TGTGCCAGCAGCTTCACGGCGGATTCCTACGAGCAGTACTTC
CDR3aa: CASSFTADSYEQYF
v_gene: TRBV7-9
abundance: few
d_gene: NA
j_gene: TRBJ2-7

CDR3nt: TGTGCCAGCAGCAGCAAGAGAGGGTTGCTTCAGTACTTC
CDR3aa: CASSSKRGLLQYF
v_gene: TRBV6-6
abundance: NA
d_gene: NA
j_gene: TRBJ2-4

CDR3nt: TGTGCCAGCCGGGGACAGGGGAAATACAATGAGCAGTTCTTC
CDR3aa: CASRGQGKYNEQFF
v_gene: TRBV2
abundance: NA
d_gene: TRBD1
j_gene: TRBJ2-1

CDR3nt: TGTGCCAGCAGTTTAGAAGGGTGGCGCAATCAGCCCCAGCATTTT
CDR3aa: CASSLEGWRNQPQHF
v_gene: TRBV28
abundance: NA
d_gene: NA
j_gene: TRBJ1-5

CDR3nt: TGTGCCAGCAGTTCACAGGGGGCCCATAGCAATCAGCCCCAGCATTTT
CDR3aa: CASSSQGAHSNQPQHF
v_gene: TRBV27
abundance: NA
d_gene: TRBD1
j_gene: TRBJ1-5

CDR3nt: TGTGCCAGCAGTGAATATAGACAGAGCTCTGGAAACACCATATATTTT
CDR3aa: CASSEYRQSSGNTIYF
v_gene: TRBV6-1
abundance: NA
d_gene: NA
j_gene: TRBJ1-3

CDR3nt: TGTGCCAGCAGTAAGGGGCAGATCTACGAGCAGTACTTC
CDR3aa: CASSKGQIYEQYF
v_gene: TRBV6-6
abundance: NA
d_gene: NA
j_gene: TRBJ2-7

CDR3nt: TGCGCCAGCAGTGACCCGAGCACAGATACGCAGTATTTT
CDR3aa: CASSDPSTDTQYF
v_gene: TRBV10-2
abundance: NA
d_gene: NA
j_gene: TRBJ2-3

CDR3nt: TGTGCCAGCAGCCCCCTAGGGGGAGGCTCCTACAATGAGCAGTTCTTC
CDR3aa: CASSPLGGGSYNEQFF
v_gene: TRBV7-2
abundance: NA
d_gene: NA
j_gene: TRBJ2-1

CDR3nt: TGTGCCAGCAGCTTACCCGTCATCGGGGAGGCCACTGAAGCTTTCTTT
CDR3aa: CASSLPVIGEATEAFF
v_gene: TRBV11-2
abundance: once
d_gene: NA
j_gene: TRBJ1-1

CDR3nt: TGTGCCAGCAGTACCCACCTCGAGCAGTACTTC
CDR3aa: CASSTHLEQYF
v_gene: TRBV28
abundance: NA
d_gene: NA
j_gene: TRBJ2-7

CDR3nt: TGTGCCAGCAGCCGGGACCGTCTCTCCCAAGAGACCCAGTACTTC
CDR3aa: CASSRDRLSQETQYF
v_gene: TRBV11-2
abundance: NA
d_gene: NA
j_gene: TRBJ2-5

CDR3nt: TGTGCCAGCTCACCACAGGGAGGTATCGCCAAAAACATTCAGTACTTC
CDR3aa: CASSPQGGIAKNIQYF
v_gene: TRBV18
abundance: NA
d_gene: NA
j_gene: TRBJ2-4

CDR3nt: TGTGCCAGCAGTTTGCTAGGGGTCCGCGAGCAGTACTTC
CDR3aa: CASSLLGVREQYF
v_gene: TRBV28
abundance: NA
d_gene: NA
j_gene: TRBJ2-7

CDR3nt: TGTGCCAGCAGCCCGGGACAGGGGGCGAAGGAGACCCAGTACTTC
CDR3aa: CASSPGQGAKETQYF
v_gene: TRBV5-4
abundance: NA
d_gene: TRBD1
j_gene: TRBJ2-5

CDR3nt: TGTGCCACTGTGGTCCCCCTCTATGGCTACACCTTC
CDR3aa: CATVVPLYGYTF
v_gene: TRBV28
abundance: NA
d_gene: NA
j_gene: TRBJ1-2

CDR3nt: TGCGCCAGCAGTGAGGGTAGCGCGCGTCTCAGCGAGCAGTACTTC
CDR3aa: CASSEGSARLSEQYF
v_gene: TRBV10-1
abundance: NA
d_gene: NA
j_gene: TRBJ2-7

CDR3nt: TGTGCCGGGGGGGACACCCCTCGGCATGGCTACACCTTC
CDR3aa: CAGGDTPRHGYTF
v_gene: TRBV28
abundance: once
d_gene: NA
j_gene: TRBJ1-2

CDR3nt: TGTGCCAGCAGCCCCGGTGGGGGGGGAAACACCATATATTTT
CDR3aa: CASSPGGGGNTIYF
v_gene: TRBV28
abundance: NA
d_gene: NA
j_gene: TRBJ1-3

CDR3nt: TGTGCCAGCAGTAGGACAGGGGCTGGCATTGAGACCCAGTACTTC
CDR3aa: CASSRTGAGIETQYF
v_gene: TRBV28
abundance: NA
d_gene: TRBD1
j_gene: TRBJ2-5

CDR3nt: TGCGCCAGCAGCCGTGGACAGGGTCAAGAGCCCCAGCATTTT
CDR3aa: CASSRGQGQEPQHF
v_gene: TRBV5-1
abundance: NA
d_gene: TRBD1
j_gene: TRBJ1-5

CDR3nt: TGTGCCAGCAGCCGAACAGGGAACACTGGAAACACCATATATTTT
CDR3aa: CASSRTGNTGNTIYF
v_gene: TRBV11-2
abundance: NA
d_gene: NA
j_gene: TRBJ1-3

CDR3nt: TGTGCCAGCAGTTCGGGACAGCAGTACACCCCCCTCCACTTT
CDR3aa: CASSSGQQYTPLHF
v_gene: TRBV6-5
abundance: NA
d_gene: TRBD1
j_gene: TRBJ1-6

CDR3nt: TGTGCCAGTAGGGGACTAGCGGATTGGGAGCAGTACTTC
CDR3aa: CASRGLADWEQYF
v_gene: TRBV2
abundance: NA
d_gene: TRBD2
j_gene: TRBJ2-7

CDR3nt: TGTGCCAGCAGCTTGACGGGAAACACTGAAGCTTTCTTT
CDR3aa: CASSLTGNTEAFF
v_gene: TRBV5-5
abundance: NA
d_gene: NA
j_gene: TRBJ1-1

CDR3nt: TGTGCCAGCAGTCCTACAGGGTCGGGCTACGAGCAGTACTTC
CDR3aa: CASSPTGSGYEQYF
v_gene: TRBV6-1
abundance: NA
d_gene: NA
j_gene: TRBJ2-7

CDR3nt: TGCGCCAGCAGAACCGGGCCCTCGGGCACCGGGGAGCTGTTTTTT
CDR3aa: CASRTGPSGTGELFF
v_gene: TRBV5-1
abundance: NA
d_gene: NA
j_gene: TRBJ2-2

CDR3nt: TGTGCCAGCAGCTTAGACGGCAGGACTAACTATGGCTACACCTTC
CDR3aa: CASSLDGRTNYGYTF
v_gene: TRBV11-2
abundance: NA
d_gene: NA
j_gene: TRBJ1-2

CDR3nt: TGTGCCAGCAGCTTGCAGAACATATACTATGGCTACACCTTC
CDR3aa: CASSLQNIYYGYTF
v_gene: TRBV5-4
abundance: once
d_gene: NA
j_gene: TRBJ1-2

CDR3nt: TGCGCCAGCAGCTTGGTGGCGGGAGTCAGAACCGGGGAGCTGTTTTTT
CDR3aa: CASSLVAGVRTGELFF
v_gene: TRBV5-1
abundance: NA
d_gene: TRBD2
j_gene: TRBJ2-2

CDR3nt: TGTGCCACCAGCAGCGCTACGGGCAGGGGGCTATTTGGGCAGTACTTC
CDR3aa: CATSSATGRGLFGQYF
v_gene: TRBV15
abundance: NA
d_gene: TRBD1
j_gene: TRBJ2-7